This is a list of T cell receptor beta chains from one sample in a study of radiation and T cells in renal cell carcinoma. Measured with immunoSEQ multiplex PCR; TCRdb has only the in-frame clones, and not every one. The profile shows about 150,000 clones, approximately 90% of them singletons. The material was blood, obtained from a patient whose treatment included radiotherapy and nephrectomy. These receptors all stem from a woman aged 70-85 years with renal cell carcinoma. The CDR3 runs from the conserved cysteine through the conserved F or W.

TRBJ2-3,TRBV5-6,CASSLATGMIDTQYF
TRBJ2-1,TRBV9,CASSPTGTGGGEQFF
TRBJ2-6,TRBV29-1,CSVGKGAGANVLTF
TRBJ2-3,TRBV5-4,CASSSRAVASGTDTQYF
TRBJ2-7,TRBV27,CASSSFFLPGTSYEQYF
TRBJ2-5,TRBV6-6,CASSSERGETQYF
TRBJ2-7,TRBV2,CASGRSDSYEQYF
TRBJ2-7,TRBV10-1,CASQSGTGPYEQYF
TRBJ2-1,TRBV19,CASSSQPGHNEQFF
TRBJ2-1,TRBV5-6,CASSLDLLSYNEQFF
TRBJ2-7,TRBV11-2,CASSLARSYEQYF
TRBJ1-3,TRBV6-5,CASSYNRGNTIYF
TRBJ1-2,TRBV6-5,CASRPPGGAYGYTF
TRBJ2-4,TRBV6-1,CASSEAPGGNIQYF
TRBJ1-1,TRBV25-1,CASRRQGTSAEAFF
TRBJ2-7,TRBV11-3,CASSLRPGATYEQYF
TRBJ2-7,TRBV19,CASSTTGTGAYEQYF
TRBJ2-4,TRBV9,CASSEGQGESLLSPKNIQYF
TRBJ2-2,TRBV5-1,CASSFDRSVGELFF
TRBJ2-6,TRBV5-4,CASRPGLPTGANVLTF
TRBJ2-1,TRBV7-9,CATSVGRGNGEQFF
TRBJ2-5,TRBV14,CASSPRLGETQYF
TRBJ2-1,TRBV19,CASSADRSAYNEQFF
TRBJ2-1,TRBV4-2,CASSQGSAGDYNEQFF